These 26 T cell receptor beta chains originate from one sample sequenced in a study of T cells expressing NK-cell markers. Following a re-call of the 5' RACE reads, TCRdb has one entry per CDR3 protein and lacks DNA. The record lists just under 150,000 distinct CDR3 sequences, of which the ten most abundant hold roughly 12%. What was sequenced was blood T cells: a sorted CD56 or NKG2C T cell subset, CD4+ or CD8+ T cells, or bulk PBMC T cells (not recorded which). These receptors were taken from a man younger than 35 in good health.

The chain links TRBV2 to TRBJ2-1; lacking DNA, the TRBD2 call made by TCRdb goes unchecked. Germline CDR1 is SNHLY and CDR2 is FYNNEI. The CDR3 spans 14 residues. The CDR3: CASMEGVLYNEQFF.

The chain carries TRBV30 and TRBJ1-1; the TCRdb call, TRBD1, lacks DNA for checking. The V gene's germline CDR1 is GTSNPN and CDR2 SVGIG (reference sequence). This CDR3 is 15 amino acids long. This CDR3 reads CAWSSLQTGETEAFF. Variable domain in full (rest from reference TRBV30 and TRBJ1-1): SQTIHQWPATLVQPVGSPLSLECTVEGTSNPNLYWYRQAAGRGLQLLFYSVGIGQISSEVPQNLSASRPQDRQFILSSKKLLLSDSGFYLCAWSSLQTGETEAFFGQGTRLTVV.

The V call is TRBV7-7, the J call TRBJ2-7; TCRdb gives TRBD1 as the D gene, but with no DNA this cannot be confirmed. The CDR3 contains 16 residues. Germline V gene data show CDR1 as SSHAT and CDR2 as FNYEAQ (reference sequence). This CDR3 reads CASSSDRGRLSYEQYF.

This sequence joins TRBV7-9 and TRBJ1-5. Germline values: CDR1 SEHNR, CDR2 FQNEAQ (reference sequence). The CDR3 is 14 residues long. Here the CDR3 reads CASSFFSSNQPQHF.

The V and J genes are TRBV12-3 or TRBV12-4 and TRBJ2-2; the D call of TRBD1 rests on TCRdb alone, since no DNA is present to check it. CDR3 length: 15 amino acids. CDR3 in amino acids: CASSWAGKDTGELFF.

The J gene is TRBJ2-1, the V gene TRBV12-3 or TRBV12-4; TCRdb's assignment of TRBD1 cannot be checked, as there is no DNA. The CDR3 is 15 amino acids. The CDR3 spells CASSPWGTGDGEQFF.

The chain employs TRBV19 and TRBJ2-1; no DNA is available, so the TRBD1 call from TCRdb remains unchecked. Germline-derived CDR1 and CDR2 are LNHDA and SQIVND (reference sequence). The CDR3 length is 12 residues. The CDR3 reads CACNRGYNEQFF. Drawing the rest from reference TRBV19 and TRBJ2-1, the complete variable domain is DGGITQSPKYLFRKEGQNVTLSCEQNLNHDAMYWYRQDPGQGLRLIYYSQIVNDFQKGDIAEGYSVSREKKESFPLTVTSAQKNPTAFYLCACNRGYNEQFFGPGTRLTVL.

The chain couples TRBV19 to TRBJ2-3. The CDR3 spans 14 residues. From germline, CDR1 is LNHDA and CDR2 SQIVND (reference sequence). CDR3: CASQVRQGADTQYF.

This chain links TRBV5-1 with TRBJ2-7. There are 15 residues in the CDR3. Per the germline V gene, CDR1 is SGHRS and CDR2 is YFSETQ. The CDR3 loop is CASSLVDAVYYEQYF.

The gene calls are TRBV6-1 and TRBJ2-2; lacking DNA, the TRBD1 call made by TCRdb goes unchecked. The CDR3 spans 14 residues. CDR1 is MNHNS, CDR2 SASEGT, per germline. CDR3 region: CASSPDREAGELFF.

This chain links TRBV6-5 with TRBJ2-1; without DNA, the TCRdb call of TRBD2 cannot be checked. The CDR3 contains 15 residues. The germline V gene has CDR1 MNHEY and CDR2 SVGAGI. CDR3 region: CASSLTSGSIYEQFF.

V is TRBV6-2 or TRBV6-3 and J is TRBJ2-1. The CDR3 spans 12 residues. The germline gives CDR1 MNHEY, CDR2 SVGEGT. The CDR3 sequence: CATLGQYNEQFF.

This CDR3 reads CAIGLAVNEQFF. The rearrangement links TRBV10-3 to TRBJ2-1; TCRdb selects TRBD2, and the lack of DNA leaves this call unchecked. This CDR3 spans 12 amino acids. In germline, CDR1 is ENHRY, CDR2 SYGVKD.

This chain links TRBV7-8 with TRBJ2-5; no DNA is available, so the TRBD2 call from TCRdb remains unchecked. The CDR3 covers 17 residues. Germline loops: CDR1 SGHVS, CDR2 FQNEAQ. The CDR3 reads CASSPRRGSGGRETQYF.

The chain recombines TRBV11-3 with TRBJ2-1; TCRdb lists TRBD2, though no DNA is available to test this call. The germline V gene has CDR1 SGHNT and CDR2 YENEEA. This CDR3 contains 16 residues. The CDR3 region is CASSPASGYSYNEQFF. Variable domain in full (rest from reference TRBV11-3 and TRBJ2-1): EAGVVQSPRYKIIEKKQPVAFWCNPISGHNTLYWYLQNLGQGPELLIRYENEEAVDDSQLPKDRFSAERLKGVDSTLKIQPAELGDSAVYLCASSPASGYSYNEQFFGPGTRLTVL.

The chain is built from TRBV19 and TRBJ1-2. The CDR3 consists of 11 residues. CDR1 is LNHDA and CDR2 is SQIVND in the germline V gene (reference sequence). The CDR3 loop reads CASLREDGYTF. The variable domain in full, with the rest retrieved from reference TRBV19 and TRBJ1-2, is DGGITQSPKYLFRKEGQNVTLSCEQNLNHDAMYWYRQDPGQGLRLIYYSQIVNDFQKGDIAEGYSVSREKKESFPLTVTSAQKNPTAFYLCASLREDGYTFGSGTRLTVV.

The chain couples TRBV20-1 to TRBJ2-2; no DNA is available, so the TRBD2 call from TCRdb remains unchecked. Germline V gives CDR1 DFQATT, CDR2 SNEGSKA (reference sequence). The CDR3 is made up of 18 amino acids. CDR3 sequence reads: CSARDATWEGVNTGELFF.

The V call is TRBV19, the J call TRBJ1-5; the D gene TCRdb calls, TRBD1, cannot be checked with no DNA. Germline V gives CDR1 LNHDA, CDR2 SQIVND (reference sequence). The CDR3 runs to 14 residues. CDR3 residues: CASRYPGDNQPQHF. Combining the CDR3 with reference TRBV19 and TRBJ1-5 gives the whole variable domain DGGITQSPKYLFRKEGQNVTLSCEQNLNHDAMYWYRQDPGQGLRLIYYSQIVNDFQKGDIAEGYSVSREKKESFPLTVTSAQKNPTAFYLCASRYPGDNQPQHFGDGTRLSIL.

The chain is built from TRBV6-2 or TRBV6-3 and TRBJ2-1. Germline assignment: CDR1 MNHEY and CDR2 SVGEGT. This CDR3 comprises 16 residues. The CDR3 here is CASSYSTSFRVNEQFF.

This sequence joins TRBV30 and TRBJ2-2; the TRBD1 assignment by TCRdb is unverifiable without DNA. Germline V lookup: CDR1 GTSNPN, CDR2 SVGIG (reference sequence). There are 15 residues in the CDR3. CDR3 in amino acids: CAWRWEGRNTGELFF.

This chain links TRBV7-9 with TRBJ2-1; the D call from TCRdb, TRBD2, cannot be confirmed without DNA. Germline CDR1 is SEHNR and CDR2 is FQNEAQ (reference sequence). The CDR3 totals 17 residues. Here the CDR3 reads CASSSTGGRADICEQFF.

The chain employs TRBV4-2 and TRBJ1-6. The V gene's germline CDR1 is LGHNA and CDR2 YNFKEQ. CDR3 length: 14 residues. CDR3 residues: CASRQVSGNSPLHF.

This chain connects TRBV5-5 to TRBJ2-6; TCRdb selects TRBD2, and the lack of DNA leaves this call unchecked. From germline, CDR1 is SGHKS and CDR2 YYEKEE (reference sequence). The CDR3 length is 18 residues. CDR3 sequence: CASSFVRGPPSGANVLTF.

The rearrangement links TRBV20-1 to TRBJ2-3; TCRdb indicates TRBD2, and absent DNA this call remains unverified. This CDR3 has 18 residues. From germline, CDR1 is DFQATT and CDR2 SNEGSKA (reference sequence). The CDR3 protein is CSARAFGERESWGDTQYF.

The chain employs TRBV4-1 and TRBJ2-1; as DNA is missing, the TRBD1 call by TCRdb cannot be tested. Germline V gene lookup returns CDR1 MGHRA and CDR2 YSYEKL. This CDR3 is built from 16 residues. Here the CDR3 reads CASSPLDMGTFNEQFF.

The chain combines TRBV6-1 with TRBJ2-5; TCRdb reports TRBD1, a call that lacks DNA to check it against. This CDR3 has 14 residues. Germline CDR1 reads MNHNS; CDR2 reads SASEGT. CDR3 residues: CASRSGTGQETQYF.